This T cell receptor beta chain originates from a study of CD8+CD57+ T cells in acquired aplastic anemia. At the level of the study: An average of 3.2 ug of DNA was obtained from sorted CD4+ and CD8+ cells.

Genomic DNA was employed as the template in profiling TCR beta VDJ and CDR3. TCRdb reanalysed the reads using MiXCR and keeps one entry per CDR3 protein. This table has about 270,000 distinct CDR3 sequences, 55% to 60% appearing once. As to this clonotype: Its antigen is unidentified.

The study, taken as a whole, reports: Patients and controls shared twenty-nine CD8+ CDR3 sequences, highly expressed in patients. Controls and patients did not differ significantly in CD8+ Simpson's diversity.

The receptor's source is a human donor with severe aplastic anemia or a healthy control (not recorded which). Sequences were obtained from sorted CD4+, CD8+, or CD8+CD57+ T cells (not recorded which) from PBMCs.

The CDR3 bases are TGTGCCAGCAGCTTAGTGGAACAGGGGCTCTACGAGCAGTACTTC. Its protein is CASSLVEQGLYEQYF. The chain combines TRBV7-9 with TRBJ2-7; 7 bases fit TRBD1. Trimming cost V 1 base and J 3 bases; bases outside gene matches: 6. Germline V lookup: CDR1 SEHNR, CDR2 FQNEAQ (reference sequence). This CDR3 is 15 amino acids long.